The following is a T cell receptor beta chain sequence with its context. The data were produced by immunoSEQ multiplex PCR, yet TCRdb's version contains in-frame clones alone and is incomplete. Of about 240,000 clones listed, around 90% are singletons. This entry belongs to a study of blood T cell repertoires in COVID-19. The CDR3 loop spans 16 amino acids. Per the germline V gene, CDR1 is MNHEY and CDR2 is SVGAGI. V dropped 0 bases and J dropped 4; count of bases not matched to a gene: 8. Sequenced sample: peripheral blood. This receptor was taken from a man aged 55 to 70 who had recovered from COVID-19. V gene TRBV6-5 combines with J gene TRBJ1-1, with 7 positions matching TRBD1. The CDR3: CASSYSRRGRVTEAFF. Here the CDR3 DNA reads TGTGCCAGCAGTTACTCGAGGAGGGGGCGGGTCACTGAAGCTTTCTTT.